One sample yielded the 15 T cell receptor beta chains listed below, sequenced in a study of CD8+ T cells in alopecia areata. Extracted RNA was reverse transcribed, and the resulting cDNA served as sequencing template. Clones were sequenced by immunoSEQ multiplex PCR, and TCRdb holds only the in-frame ones, with some missing. This table holds fewer than 200,000 clones, around three fifths found once. Stated treatment: oral pan-JAK inhibitor, 5-10 mg twice daily. Sequenced here: CD8+ T cells sorted from blood, sampled at week 24, from a patient treated with tofacitinib. The receptors shown here come from a human donor with alopecia areata.

The chain carries TRBV29-1 and TRBJ2-3, with D hard to call. Trimming took off 4 bases at V and 4 bases at J, with 6 bases between the two ends. The CDR3 is made up of 11 amino acids. Germline V lookup: CDR1 SQVTM, CDR2 ANQGSEA. In DNA form, the CDR3 reads TGCAGCGTTGGGTGGGCAGATACGCAGTATTTT. It translates to CSVGWADTQYF.

The chain joins TRBV29-1 to TRBJ2-7; tentatively, D is TRBD1 (6 bases). The germline gives CDR1 SQVTM, CDR2 ANQGSEA. Trimming left V 7 bases short and J 3 bases short, with 10 bases between. The CDR3 has 11 amino acids. The CDR3 nucleotides are TGCAGCGCCCAGACAGGCTACGAGCAGTACTTC. Translating gives CSAQTGYEQYF.

This chain joins TRBV5-1 and TRBJ1-2; D gene unclear. The CDR3 totals 12 residues. Trimming removed 4 bases at V and 4 bases at J, with 8 bases between. Germline CDR1 is SGHRS and CDR2 is YFSETQ. CDR3 DNA: TGCGCCAGCAGCCTGGACGGCTATGGCTACACCTTC. Its translation is CASSLDGYGYTF.

V usage is TRBV30 and J usage is TRBJ1-1, with 10 nucleotides matching TRBD1. V dropped 3 bases and J dropped 5; count of bases not matched to a gene: 6. This CDR3 has 14 amino acids. The V gene's germline CDR1 is GTSNPN and CDR2 SVGIG (reference sequence). The CDR3 region is CAWRTGGAGTEAFF. The CDR3 nucleotides are TGTGCCTGGAGGACAGGGGGCGCGGGGACTGAAGCTTTCTTT.

This chain joins TRBV7-9 and TRBJ2-5; D is undetermined. This CDR3 contains 11 residues. Germline CDR1 is SEHNR and CDR2 is FQNEAQ (reference sequence). V was trimmed by 2 bases and J by 5 bases, leaving 3 bases between them. Here the CDR3 reads CASSLLETQYF. DNA of the CDR3: TGTGCCAGCAGCTTACTGGAGACCCAGTACTTC.

The CDR3 is CASSSRVSPSYEQYF. The CDR3 nucleotides read TGTGCCAGCAGTTCCCGGGTCTCCCCCTCCTACGAGCAGTACTTC. This chain connects TRBV28 to TRBJ2-7; D gene ambiguous. This CDR3 region has 15 residues. Germline CDR1 MDHEN, CDR2 SYDVKM. V lost 4 bases, J lost 0 bases, and 13 bases lay in between.

The chain links TRBV11-3 to TRBJ2-3, with D possibly being TRBD2 (5 bases). The V gene lost 4 bases and the J gene lost 2 bases, with 19 bases spanning the gap. The CDR3 contains 17 residues. Germline assignment: CDR1 SGHNT and CDR2 YENEEA. The CDR3 DNA reads TGTGCCAGCAGCTGGGGTGAGGACTGGGAGAACACAGATACGCAGTATTTT. It codes for CASSWGEDWENTDTQYF.

The V gene is TRBV7-8, the J gene TRBJ2-7, with D hard to call. The germline gives CDR1 SGHVS, CDR2 FQNEAQ. Trimming pared 1 base from V and 3 bases from J, leaving 4 bases between. The CDR3 runs to 12 residues. The DNA of the CDR3 is TGTGCCAGCAGCTTAGAAAGCTACGAGCAGTACTTC. Amino acid sequence: CASSLESYEQYF.

The chain uses TRBV30 and TRBJ1-2, with 7 bases fitting TRBD1. This CDR3 region has 13 residues. V lost 6 bases to trimming and J lost 0 bases; unmatched junction nucleotides: 4. The V gene's germline CDR1 is GTSNPN and CDR2 SVGIG (reference sequence). The CDR3 region is CACDRVPNYGYTF. The CDR3 coding sequence is TGTGCCTGCGACAGGGTGCCTAACTATGGCTACACCTTC.

This clone showed up just a few times. This sequence joins TRBV7-9 and TRBJ1-5; the D gene is possibly TRBD1 (5 bases). The CDR3 runs to 14 residues. V lost 1 base, J lost 6 bases, and 10 bases lay in between. Looked up from germline, CDR1 is SEHNR and CDR2 is FQNEAQ (reference sequence). The CDR3 here is CASSLGGFGQPQHF. The CDR3 region has the DNA TGTGCCAGCAGCTTAGGGGGCTTCGGTCAGCCCCAGCATTTT.

The chain joins TRBV10-3 to TRBJ2-2; the D call may be TRBD1 or TRBD2 (6 bases each). Germline V gene sequence: CDR1 ENHRY, CDR2 SYGVKD. The CDR3 sequence is 13 residues long. V shed 6 bases and J shed 4 bases, with 9 bases lying between them. The CDR3 DNA sequence: TGTGCCATCAGCGGGGGCCTCACCGGGGAGCTGTTTTTT. The encoded protein is CAISGGLTGELFF.

The chain carries TRBV13 and TRBJ1-2, with TRBD1 identical over 7 bases. The CDR3 length is 16 residues. Trimming at V came to 1 base and at J to 3 bases, leaving 8 bases not matched to a gene. Germline V gene data show CDR1 as PRHDT and CDR2 as FYEKMQ (reference sequence). In DNA, the CDR3 is TGTGCCAGCAGCTTAGTAAGGCGCCAGGGGGACTATGGCTACACCTTC. As protein: CASSLVRRQGDYGYTF.

In its sample, this clone was seen a few times. The V call is TRBV29-1, the J call TRBJ2-7; 10 nucleotides align to TRBD1. CDR3 length: 14 residues. The V and J ends lost 3 bases and 3 bases, in that order; junction bases with no gene match: 5. Germline lookup yields CDR1 SQVTM and CDR2 ANQGSEA. DNA for the CDR3: TGCAGCGTTGATGCCCGGACAGGGGGCTACGAGCAGTACTTC. Its protein is CSVDARTGGYEQYF.

The rearrangement joins TRBV5-1 to TRBJ1-2; 8 nucleotides line up with TRBD1. CDR1 is SGHRS, CDR2 YFSETQ, per germline. The CDR3 has 14 amino acids. V gave up 4 bases and J gave up 8 bases; unmatched junction bases: 10. This CDR3 reads CASSTQDRVYGYTF. CDR3 nucleotide sequence: TGCGCCAGCAGCACACAGGACAGGGTGTACGGCTACACCTTC.

CDR3 loop: CASSPMGQGWKTQYF. CDR3 coding DNA: TGTGCCAGCAGCCCTATGGGACAGGGGTGGAAGACCCAGTACTTC. The V gene is TRBV9, the J gene TRBJ2-5; TRBD1 matches at 10 bases. Germline-derived CDR1 and CDR2 are SGDLS and YYNGEE. Trimming took 4 bases from V and 6 from J; bases not matched to a gene: 9. The CDR3 sequence is 15 residues long. The variable domain in full, completed from reference TRBV9 and TRBJ2-5, reads DSGVTQTPKHLITATGQRVTLRCSPRSGDLSVYWYQQSLDQGLQFLIQYYNGEERAKGNILERFSAQQFPDLHSELNLSSLELGDSALYFCASSPMGQGWKTQYFGPGTRLLVL.